The 20 T cell receptor beta chains below all came from one sample that was sequenced in a study of OX40 agonist ivuxolimab in advanced cancers. Here immunoSEQ multiplex PCR was the method, and the copy in TCRdb shows in-frame clones only, minus some. The sample consists of 66,000 or so clones, roughly four fifths of them appearing once. The sequencing used CD4+ or CD8+ T cells sorted from blood, collected in a trial of the OX40 agonist ivuxolimab. The receptors were gathered from an adult with an advanced solid tumor such as melanoma, head and neck, liver or kidney cancer.

The chain combines TRBV5-1 with TRBJ1-4, with 10 positions matching TRBD1. The V gene end was trimmed by 5 bases and the J gene end by 6 bases; junction bases not matched to a gene: 7. The CDR3 consists of 15 residues. CDR1 and CDR2 from the germline V gene are SGHRS and YFSETQ. The CDR3 here is CASRLTGQGYEKLFF. CDR3 in DNA: TGCGCCAGCAGGCTCACGGGACAGGGGTATGAAAAACTGTTTTTT. The full variable domain, in which reference TRBV5-1 and TRBJ1-4 provide the parts outside the CDR3, is KAGVTQTPRYLIKTRGQQVTLSCSPISGHRSVSWYQQTPGQGLQFLFEYFSETQRNKGNFPGRFSGRQFSNSRSEMNVSTLELGDSALYLCASRLTGQGYEKLFFGSGTQLSVL.

The V call is TRBV7-8, the J call TRBJ1-2; D possibly corresponds to TRBD1 (6 bases). Germline V gene data show CDR1 as SGHVS and CDR2 as FQNEAQ. The CDR3 loop spans 14 amino acids. Trimming cost V 5 bases and J 4 bases, with 14 bases left between them. CDR3 residues: CASSARDRFYGYTF. CDR3 DNA: TGTGCCAGCAGCGCACGCGACAGGTTCTATGGCTACACCTTC.

This clone was seen ten or more times. The J gene is TRBJ1-2, the V gene TRBV5-1, with D perhaps TRBD1 (5 bases). CDR3 length: 15 residues. V was pared by 4 bases and J by 4 bases, with 17 bases between. The germline V gene encodes CDR1 SGHRS and CDR2 YFSETQ. The CDR3 DNA sequence: TGCGCCAGCAGCACTCCGGGAGGGGAGAGCTATGGCTACACCTTC. Translation: CASSTPGGESYGYTF. The complete variable domain, with remaining parts taken from reference TRBV5-1 and TRBJ1-2, reads KAGVTQTPRYLIKTRGQQVTLSCSPISGHRSVSWYQQTPGQGLQFLFEYFSETQRNKGNFPGRFSGRQFSNSRSEMNVSTLELGDSALYLCASSTPGGESYGYTFGSGTRLTVV.

The V and J genes are TRBV19 and TRBJ1-1; D is perhaps TRBD1 (5 bases). V shed 6 bases and J shed 5 bases, with 13 bases lying between them. The germline V gene has CDR1 LNHDA and CDR2 SQIVND (reference sequence). The CDR3 consists of 13 residues. The CDR3 DNA is TGTGCCAGTAGGCGACAGAGAGAGACTGAAGCTTTCTTT. This sequence encodes CASRRQRETEAFF. The full variable domain, its missing parts supplied by reference TRBV19 and TRBJ1-1, is DGGITQSPKYLFRKEGQNVTLSCEQNLNHDAMYWYRQDPGQGLRLIYYSQIVNDFQKGDIAEGYSVSREKKESFPLTVTSAQKNPTAFYLCASRRQRETEAFFGQGTRLTVV.

The chain uses TRBV4-1 and TRBJ2-5, with 12 bases lining up with TRBD2. Germline V lookup: CDR1 MGHRA, CDR2 YSYEKL. This CDR3 has 16 amino acids. The junction had 2 bases not matched to a gene; V was cut back by 3 bases and J by 0 bases. This CDR3 reads CASSQRLAGDQETQYF. CDR3 nucleotides: TGCGCCAGCAGCCAGAGACTAGCGGGGGACCAAGAGACCCAGTACTTC.

The chain has TRBV5-1 and TRBJ2-3; 11 nucleotides align to TRBD2. Germline V gene sequence: CDR1 SGHRS, CDR2 YFSETQ. The CDR3 has 16 residues. V gave up 4 bases and J gave up 1 base; unmatched junction bases: 5. The CDR3 coding sequence is TGCGCCAGCAGCATAGGACTAGCGGGTGGCACAGATACGCAGTATTTT. Protein: CASSIGLAGGTDTQYF.

The chain is built from TRBV28 and TRBJ1-2; TRBD1 aligns across 9 bases. The CDR3 is made up of 13 amino acids. Germline CDR1 is MDHEN and CDR2 is SYDVKM. J lost 2 bases, V lost 8 bases, and 3 bases had no gene match. The CDR3 sequence is CASGGQGNYGYTF. The DNA of the CDR3 is TGTGCCAGCGGCGGACAGGGGAACTATGGCTACACCTTC.

The count of this clone is one. J is TRBJ1-2 and V is TRBV29-1; no reliable D call. V was trimmed by 0 bases and J by 8 bases, leaving 13 bases between them. The V gene's germline CDR1 is SQVTM and CDR2 ANQGSEA. The CDR3 is 13 amino acids. CDR3 loop: CSVEDPGVGGYTF. CDR3 DNA sequence: TGCAGCGTTGAAGATCCGGGCGTCGGGGGCTACACCTTC.

The J gene is TRBJ2-3, the V gene TRBV19, with D hard to call. Per germline, CDR1 LNHDA and CDR2 SQIVND (reference sequence). V was clipped by 3 bases and J by 1 base, with 5 bases between them. The CDR3 sequence is 13 residues long. The CDR3 DNA is TGTGCCAGTAGTATGATGGGCACAGATACGCAGTATTTT. It translates to CASSMMGTDTQYF.

The rearrangement uses TRBV29-1 and TRBJ2-2, with 9 bases matching TRBD2. This CDR3 is built from 17 residues. Germline loops: CDR1 SQVTM, CDR2 ANQGSEA. V shed 4 bases, J shed 6 bases, and the junction held 15 bases outside the gene matches. In nucleotides, the CDR3 is TGCAGCGTTGTTTCTAGCGGGATTACCCGGAGTGCCGGGGAGCTGTTTTTT. The encoded protein is CSVVSSGITRSAGELFF.

CDR3 sequence: CASSLEGQAREAFF. In nucleotides, the CDR3 is TGTGCCAGCAGCTTGGAAGGGCAGGCCCGTGAAGCTTTCTTT. This chain joins TRBV5-8 and TRBJ1-1; D remains unclear. The CDR3 loop spans 14 amino acids. V lost 0 bases and J lost 7, with 13 bases in between. Germline CDR1 reads SGHTS; CDR2 reads YDEGEE.

DNA of the CDR3: TGTGCCAGCAGTTCCTCAGGGTTTGGGGCCAACGTCCTGACTTTC. It specifies CASSSSGFGANVLTF. V usage is TRBV28 and J usage is TRBJ2-6, with a weak D call TRBD1 (5 bases). The CDR3 loop spans 15 amino acids. Germline V gene sequence: CDR1 MDHEN, CDR2 SYDVKM. Trimming cost V 4 bases and J 3 bases, with 10 bases left between them.

This clone has more than one count but fewer than ten. Written as DNA, the CDR3 is TGTGCTAGCTCGGTGAACTATAATTCACCCCTCCACTTT. As protein: CASSVNYNSPLHF. The chain employs TRBV7-7 and TRBJ1-6; D gene ambiguous. Germline assignment: CDR1 SSHAT and CDR2 FNYEAQ (reference sequence). The CDR3 contains 13 residues.

This chain connects TRBV11-2 to TRBJ2-1; TRBD2 might be the D (5 bases). Trimming removed 5 bases at V and 0 bases at J, with 14 bases between. This CDR3 region has 16 residues. Germline assignment: CDR1 SGHAT and CDR2 FQNNGV. The CDR3 protein is CASSRGMGSSYNEQFF. CDR3 nucleotide sequence: TGTGCCAGCAGCCGCGGTATGGGGAGCTCCTACAATGAGCAGTTCTTC.

This clone turned up a few times. The chain carries TRBV5-4 and TRBJ2-1, with D perhaps assigned TRBD1 or TRBD2 (7 bases each). This CDR3 region has 17 residues. Germline CDR1 and CDR2: SGHNT and YYREEE (reference sequence). The ends were cut back, 3 bases at V and 0 bases at J, with 16 bases in the middle. CDR3 region: CASSYQAGQISYNEQFF. Here the CDR3 DNA reads TGTGCCAGCAGCTACCAAGCGGGACAGATCTCCTACAATGAGCAGTTCTTC.

A remark on this clone: This same CDR3 is encoded by further DNA sequences in the sample. The rearrangement joins TRBV4-1 to TRBJ1-2, with D unclear. V dropped 6 bases and J dropped 2 bases, with 10 bases sitting between them. CDR1 MGHRA and CDR2 YSYEKL come from the germline V gene. This CDR3 is 13 amino acids long. CDR3 in DNA: TGCGCCAGCAGTCAAACAACCAACTATGGCTACACCTTC. The encoded protein is CASSQTTNYGYTF.

The chain carries TRBV15 and TRBJ1-2, with 7 bases matching TRBD1. Unmatched junction bases numbered 2, after V lost 3 bases and J lost 1 base. The CDR3 is 14 amino acids. Germline values: CDR1 LNHNV, CDR2 YYDKDF (reference sequence). The DNA for the CDR3 is TGTGCCACCAGCAGGGACAGGAGTAACTATGGCTACACCTTC. Its protein is CATSRDRSNYGYTF.

This clone was picked up one time. The chain carries TRBV2 and TRBJ1-2, with D perhaps TRBD1 (6 bases). Trimming took off 4 bases at V and 0 bases at J, with 9 bases between the two ends. The CDR3 has 14 residues. CDR1 and CDR2 (germline): SNHLY, FYNNEI. The CDR3 bases are TGTGCCAGCAGTGGTCGGACAGCTAACTATGGCTACACCTTC. Translating gives CASSGRTANYGYTF. Combining the CDR3 with reference TRBV2 and TRBJ1-2 gives the whole variable domain EPEVTQTPSHQVTQMGQEVILRCVPISNHLYFYWYRQILGQKVEFLVSFYNNEISEKSEIFDDQFSVERPDGSNFTLKIRSTKLEDSAMYFCASSGRTANYGYTFGSGTRLTVV.

Only a few counts were recorded for this clone. This rearrangement joins TRBV5-5 to TRBJ1-3; 8 bases map to TRBD1. From germline, CDR1 is SGHKS and CDR2 YYEKEE (reference sequence). The V gene end was trimmed by 0 bases and the J gene end by 4 bases; junction bases not matched to a gene: 3. This CDR3 contains 15 residues. As DNA, the CDR3 is TGTGCCAGCAGCTTGGATGGGGACAGGGGAAACACCATATATTTT. Protein: CASSLDGDRGNTIYF.

J is TRBJ2-5 and V is TRBV4-1; D possibly matches TRBD1 or TRBD2 (6 bases each). Looked up from germline, CDR1 is MGHRA and CDR2 is YSYEKL. The germline V and J ends were trimmed by 0 bases and 4 bases, with 18 bases remaining between them. This CDR3 is 17 amino acids long. CDR3 residues: CASSQDPNRGVGETQYF. CDR3 nucleotide sequence: TGCGCCAGCAGCCAAGATCCCAATAGGGGGGTGGGAGAGACCCAGTACTTC.